Presented here are 13 T cell receptor beta chains from one specimen sequenced in a study of T cell responses to AZD1222 COVID-19 vaccine. Data came from immunoSEQ multiplex PCR; TCRdb stores just in-frame clones and leaves some out. The sample holds about 99,000 clones, over 75% seen once. The sequenced sample was peripheral blood, obtained on day 0 of AZD1222 vaccination. The receptor set was obtained from an adult in good health.

This sequence joins TRBV27 and TRBJ1-6; D ambiguous. The germline V gene has CDR1 MNHEY and CDR2 SMNVEV (reference sequence). V was shortened by 6 bases and J by 7 bases, with 16 bases between the two germline ends. This CDR3 region has 15 residues. The CDR3 DNA reads TGTGCCAGCAGCACCTCGGGCGGGCGGAATTCACCCCTCCACTTT. Translating gives CASSTSGGRNSPLHF.

The chain employs TRBV5-6 and TRBJ1-3, with D hard to call. Germline V gives CDR1 SGHDT, CDR2 YYEEEE. The CDR3 is 13 amino acids. Deletions cut 3 bases from V and 5 bases from J, with 9 bases between. The CDR3 sequence: CASSSGRRNTIYF. CDR3 sequence (DNA): TGTGCCAGCAGCTCCGGACGTCGAAACACCATATATTTT.

The V gene is TRBV4-2, the J gene TRBJ1-1; TRBD1 matches at 10 bases. Germline values: CDR1 LGHNA, CDR2 YNFKEQ. The CDR3 totals 17 residues. V gave up 1 base and J gave up 7 bases; unmatched junction bases: 12. The CDR3 bases are TGTGCCAGCAGCCAAGGGGGGTTGAGACAGGGGGCCGGTGAAGCTTTCTTT. It encodes CASSQGGLRQGAGEAFF.

The chain joins TRBV4-1 to TRBJ2-3; D is unresolved. Trimming took 1 base from V and 0 from J, leaving 11 bases between them. This CDR3 is 16 amino acids long. Germline V gene data show CDR1 as MGHRA and CDR2 as YSYEKL. The CDR3 region is CASSQGRGVSTDTQYF. CDR3 sequence (DNA): TGCGCCAGCAGCCAAGGACGTGGGGTCAGCACAGATACGCAGTATTTT.

This chain joins TRBV9 and TRBJ1-1; no firm D call. V shed 0 bases and J shed 2 bases, with 8 bases lying between them. The CDR3 loop spans 14 amino acids. CDR1 is SGDLS, CDR2 YYNGEE, per germline. The CDR3 reads CASSVEVHNTEAFF. The CDR3 region has the DNA TGTGCCAGCAGCGTAGAAGTCCACAACACTGAAGCTTTCTTT.

J is TRBJ1-3 and V is TRBV4-1, with 8 positions matching TRBD1. This CDR3 is built from 18 residues. Looked up from germline, CDR1 is MGHRA and CDR2 is YSYEKL. Trimming took 1 base from V and 2 from J; bases not matched to a gene: 10. The CDR3 DNA is TGCGCCAGCAGCCAAGCTGGAACAGGGGGTATTGCTGGAAACACCATATATTTT. Encoded protein: CASSQAGTGGIAGNTIYF.

V gene TRBV7-8 combines with J gene TRBJ2-1; 10 bases are a match to TRBD1. With V trimmed by 5 bases and J by 9 bases, 4 bases remained unmatched. The CDR3 totals 13 residues. The germline CDR1 and CDR2 sequences are SGHVS and FQNEAQ. The CDR3 DNA follows: TGTGCCAGCAGCATCAGGACAGGGGGTGAGCAGTTCTTC. Protein product: CASSIRTGGEQFF.

The chain employs TRBV27 and TRBJ1-1; a weak D match, TRBD1 (5 bases). V gave up 8 bases and J gave up 5 bases, with 15 bases separating them. The CDR3 is made up of 13 amino acids. Germline V CDR1 and CDR2: MNHEY, SMNVEV (reference sequence). CDR3: CASRRGGGTEAFF. CDR3 DNA sequence: TGTGCCAGCCGACGGGGGGGAGGTACTGAAGCTTTCTTT.

The chain carries TRBV15 and TRBJ1-1; no firm D call. V was trimmed by 0 bases and J by 7 bases, leaving 9 bases between them. The CDR3 loop spans 13 amino acids. Germline V gene lookup returns CDR1 LNHNV and CDR2 YYDKDF (reference sequence). The CDR3 nucleotides are TGTGCCACCAGCAGAGATACGGTGGGTGAAGCTTTCTTT. Its protein is CATSRDTVGEAFF.

The V call is TRBV5-1, the J call TRBJ2-7; D gene unclear. V lost 1 base and J 3 bases, leaving 8 bases between the germline ends. Germline CDR1 is SGHRS and CDR2 is YFSETQ. This CDR3 has 13 amino acids. Here the CDR3 DNA reads TGCGCCAGCAGCTTGCAAAACAGCTACGAGCAGTACTTC. Amino acid sequence: CASSLQNSYEQYF. The full variable domain, completed using reference TRBV5-1 and TRBJ2-7, is KAGVTQTPRYLIKTRGQQVTLSCSPISGHRSVSWYQQTPGQGLQFLFEYFSETQRNKGNFPGRFSGRQFSNSRSEMNVSTLELGDSALYLCASSLQNSYEQYFGPGTRLTVT.

The chain has TRBV7-2 and TRBJ2-2; 7 nucleotides agree with TRBD2. This CDR3 is 19 amino acids long. The germline CDR1 and CDR2 sequences are SGHTA and FQGNSA. V shed 5 bases and J 5 bases; nucleotides not matched to a gene: 20. The CDR3 spells CASSQRAAGDLQRTGELFF. The CDR3 bases are TGTGCCAGCAGCCAGAGGGCGGCGGGGGACCTCCAGAGAACCGGGGAGCTGTTTTTT.

J is TRBJ1-5 and V is TRBV12-1; the tabulated D call, TRBD1, remains unverified against the DNA. TRBV12-1 constitutes a pseudogene. The CDR3 has 14 amino acids. DNA of the CDR3: TGTGCCAGCAGCTCGGACAGGGGGTATCAGCCCCAGCATTTT. Its translation is CASSSDRGYQPQHF.

V gene TRBV5-1 combines with J gene TRBJ2-5, with no clear D. Per germline, CDR1 SGHRS and CDR2 YFSETQ. The CDR3 consists of 15 residues. V was cut by 4 bases and J by 2 bases, with 15 bases left in between. DNA for the CDR3: TGCGCCAGCAGCGCCGGCGGCTTTGTTCAAGAGACCCAGTACTTC. Residues: CASSAGGFVQETQYF.